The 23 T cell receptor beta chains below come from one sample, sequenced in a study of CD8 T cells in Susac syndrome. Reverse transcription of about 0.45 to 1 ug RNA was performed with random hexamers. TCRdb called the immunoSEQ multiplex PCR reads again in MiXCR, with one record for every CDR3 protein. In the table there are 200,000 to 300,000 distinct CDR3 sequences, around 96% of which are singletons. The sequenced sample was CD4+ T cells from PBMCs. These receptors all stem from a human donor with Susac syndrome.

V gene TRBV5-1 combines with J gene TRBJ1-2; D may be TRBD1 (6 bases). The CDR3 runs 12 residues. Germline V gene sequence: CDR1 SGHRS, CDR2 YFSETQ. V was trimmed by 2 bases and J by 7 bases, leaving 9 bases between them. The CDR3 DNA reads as TGCGCCAGCAGCTTACAGGGACGTGGCTACACCTTC. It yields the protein CASSLQGRGYTF.

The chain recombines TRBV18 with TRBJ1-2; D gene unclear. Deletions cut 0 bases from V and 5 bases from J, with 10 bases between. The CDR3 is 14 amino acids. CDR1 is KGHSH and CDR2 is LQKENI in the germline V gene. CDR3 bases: TGTGCCAGCTCACCACCGGGGTGGAGGTATGGCTACACCTTC. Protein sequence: CASSPPGWRYGYTF.

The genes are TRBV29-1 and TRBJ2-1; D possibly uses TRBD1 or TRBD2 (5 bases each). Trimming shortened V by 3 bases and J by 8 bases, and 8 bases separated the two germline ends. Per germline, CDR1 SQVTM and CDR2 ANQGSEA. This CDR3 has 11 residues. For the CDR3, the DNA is TGCAGCGTTGATGAGGGGTATGAGCAGTTCTTC. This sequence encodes CSVDEGYEQFF.

CDR3 sequence reads: CASRAGPIPHEQYF. The CDR3 nucleotides read TGTGCCAGCAGGGCGGGCCCCATACCCCACGAGCAGTACTTC. V gene TRBV12-3 or TRBV12-4 combines with J gene TRBJ2-7, with TRBD2 as a possible D gene (5 bases). V lost 6 bases to trimming and J lost 5 bases, with 17 bases between them. This CDR3 contains 14 residues.

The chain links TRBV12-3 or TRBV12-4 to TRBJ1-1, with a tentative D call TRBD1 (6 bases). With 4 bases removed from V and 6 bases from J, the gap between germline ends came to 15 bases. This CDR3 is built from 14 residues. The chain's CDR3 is CASSSHQGPPEAFF. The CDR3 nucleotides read TGTGCCAGCAGTTCCCACCAGGGGCCCCCTGAAGCTTTCTTT.

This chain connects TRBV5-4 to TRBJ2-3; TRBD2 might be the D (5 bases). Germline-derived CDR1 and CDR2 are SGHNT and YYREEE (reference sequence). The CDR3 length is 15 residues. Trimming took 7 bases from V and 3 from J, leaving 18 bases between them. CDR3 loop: CASGVVGLYTDTQYF. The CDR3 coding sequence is TGTGCCAGCGGTGTCGTCGGACTTTATACAGATACGCAGTATTTT.

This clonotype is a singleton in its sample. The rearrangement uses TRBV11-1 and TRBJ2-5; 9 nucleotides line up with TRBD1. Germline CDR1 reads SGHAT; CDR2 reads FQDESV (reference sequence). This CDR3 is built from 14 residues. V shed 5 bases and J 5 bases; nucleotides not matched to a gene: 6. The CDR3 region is CASSTGQGWETQYF. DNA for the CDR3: TGTGCCAGCAGCACCGGACAGGGGTGGGAGACCCAGTACTTC.

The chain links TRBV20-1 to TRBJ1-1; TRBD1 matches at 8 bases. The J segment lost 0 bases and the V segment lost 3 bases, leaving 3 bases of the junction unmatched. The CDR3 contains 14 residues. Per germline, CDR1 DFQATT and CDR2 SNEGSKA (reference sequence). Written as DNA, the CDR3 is TGCAGTGCTAGTAGACAGGGGTTGAACACTGAAGCTTTCTTT. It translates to CSASRQGLNTEAFF.

The CDR3 region has the DNA TGTGCCAGCAGCCAAGTGTCGGGACCCTACAATGAGCAGTTCTTC. Encoded protein: CASSQVSGPYNEQFF. The chain couples TRBV14 to TRBJ2-1; D may match TRBD1 or TRBD2 (5 bases each). Germline-derived CDR1 and CDR2 are SGHDN and FVKESK. The CDR3 spans 15 residues. Trimming removed 1 base from V and 2 bases from J, with 9 bases in between.

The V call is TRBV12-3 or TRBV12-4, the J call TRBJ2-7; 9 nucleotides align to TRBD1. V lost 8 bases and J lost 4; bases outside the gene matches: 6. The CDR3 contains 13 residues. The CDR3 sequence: CASRWDRDYEQYF. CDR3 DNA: TGTGCCAGCCGCTGGGACAGGGATTACGAGCAGTACTTC.

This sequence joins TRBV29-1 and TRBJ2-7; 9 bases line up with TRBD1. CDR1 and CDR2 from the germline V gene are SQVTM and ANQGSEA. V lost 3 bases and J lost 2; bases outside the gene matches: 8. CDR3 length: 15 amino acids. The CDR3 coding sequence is TGCAGCGTTGAGCTAGGGACAGGGTATACCTACGAGCAGTACTTC. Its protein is CSVELGTGYTYEQYF.

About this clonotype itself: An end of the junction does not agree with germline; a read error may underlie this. CDR3 protein: CASSLGPDSGNTIYF. CDR3 DNA sequence: TGTGCTAGCAGCTTAGGACCTGACTCTGGAAACACCATATATTTT. The chain links TRBV7-7 to TRBJ1-3; D remains ambiguous. The CDR3 has 15 amino acids. Germline CDR1 and CDR2: SSHAT and FNYEAQ (reference sequence).

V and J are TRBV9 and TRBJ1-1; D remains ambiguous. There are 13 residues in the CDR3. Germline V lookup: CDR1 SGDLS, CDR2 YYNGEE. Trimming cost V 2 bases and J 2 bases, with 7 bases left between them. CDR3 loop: CASSVQTNTEAFF. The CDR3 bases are TGTGCCAGCAGCGTGCAGACAAACACTGAAGCTTTCTTT.

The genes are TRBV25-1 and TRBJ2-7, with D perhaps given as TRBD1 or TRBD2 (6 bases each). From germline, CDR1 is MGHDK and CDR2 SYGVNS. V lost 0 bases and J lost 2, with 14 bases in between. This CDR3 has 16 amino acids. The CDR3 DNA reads TGTGCCAGCAGTGAATATACGGGGGCATTCACCTACGAGCAGTACTTC. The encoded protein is CASSEYTGAFTYEQYF.

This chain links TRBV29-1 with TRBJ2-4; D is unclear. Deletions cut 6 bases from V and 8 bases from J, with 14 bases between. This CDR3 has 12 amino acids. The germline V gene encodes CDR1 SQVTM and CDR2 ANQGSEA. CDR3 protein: CSVRVSTDIQYF. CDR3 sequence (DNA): TGCAGCGTAAGAGTGAGTACGGACATTCAGTACTTC. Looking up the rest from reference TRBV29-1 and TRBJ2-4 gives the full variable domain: SAVISQKPSRDICQRGTSLTIQCQVDSQVTMMFWYRQQPGQSLTLIATANQGSEATYESGFVIDKFPISRPNLTFSTLTVSNMSPEDSSIYLCSVRVSTDIQYFGAGTRLSVL.

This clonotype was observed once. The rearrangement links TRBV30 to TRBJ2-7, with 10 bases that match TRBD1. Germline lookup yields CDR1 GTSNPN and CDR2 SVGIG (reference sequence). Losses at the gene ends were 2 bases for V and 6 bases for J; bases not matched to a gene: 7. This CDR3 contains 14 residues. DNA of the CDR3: TGTGCCTGGAGTCCGGGACAGGGGTTCGGCGAGCAGTACTTC. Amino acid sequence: CAWSPGQGFGEQYF.

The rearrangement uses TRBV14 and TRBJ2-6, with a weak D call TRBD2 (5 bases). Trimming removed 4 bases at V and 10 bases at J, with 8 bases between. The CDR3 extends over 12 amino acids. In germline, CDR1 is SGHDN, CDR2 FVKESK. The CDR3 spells CASSPRGNVLTF. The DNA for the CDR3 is TGTGCCAGCAGCCCCCGAGGGAACGTCCTGACTTTC. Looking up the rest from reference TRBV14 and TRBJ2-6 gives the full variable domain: EAGVTQFPSHSVIEKGQTVTLRCDPISGHDNLYWYRRVMGKEIKFLLHFVKESKQDESGMPNNRFLAERTGGTYSTLKVQPAELEDSGVYFCASSPRGNVLTFGAGSRLTVL.

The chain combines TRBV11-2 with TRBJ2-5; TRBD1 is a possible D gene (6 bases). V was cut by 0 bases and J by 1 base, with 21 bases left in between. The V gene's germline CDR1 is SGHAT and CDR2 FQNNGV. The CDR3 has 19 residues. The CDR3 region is CASSLDLIRGRRTQETQYF. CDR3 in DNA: TGTGCCAGCAGCTTAGATCTAATCAGGGGACGGCGGACCCAAGAGACCCAGTACTTC.

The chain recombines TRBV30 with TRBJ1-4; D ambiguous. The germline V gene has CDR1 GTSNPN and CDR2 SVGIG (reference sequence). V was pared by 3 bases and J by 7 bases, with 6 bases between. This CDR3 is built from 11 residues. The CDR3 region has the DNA TGTGCCTGGAGGGAAGGTGAAAAACTGTTTTTT. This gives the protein CAWREGEKLFF.

CDR3 in amino acids: CASRMDTEAFF. DNA of the CDR3: TGTGCCAGCCGTATGGACACTGAAGCTTTCTTT. The chain has TRBV25-1 and TRBJ1-1; D ambiguous. CDR1 and CDR2 (germline): MGHDK, SYGVNS. There are 11 residues in the CDR3. With 8 bases removed from V and 3 bases from J, the gap between germline ends came to 7 bases. Based on the CDR3 plus reference TRBV25-1 and TRBJ1-1, the full variable domain is EADIYQTPRYLVIGTGKKITLECSQTMGHDKMYWYQQDPGMELHLIHYSYGVNSTEKGDLSSESTVSRIRTEHFPLTLESARPSHTSQYLCASRMDTEAFFGQGTRLTVV.

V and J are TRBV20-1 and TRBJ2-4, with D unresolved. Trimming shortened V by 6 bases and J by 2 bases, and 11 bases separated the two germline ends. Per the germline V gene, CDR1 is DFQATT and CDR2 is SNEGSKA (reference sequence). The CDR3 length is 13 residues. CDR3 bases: TGCAGTGCCAGCGCTAGGACCAAAAACATTCAGTACTTC. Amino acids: CSASARTKNIQYF.

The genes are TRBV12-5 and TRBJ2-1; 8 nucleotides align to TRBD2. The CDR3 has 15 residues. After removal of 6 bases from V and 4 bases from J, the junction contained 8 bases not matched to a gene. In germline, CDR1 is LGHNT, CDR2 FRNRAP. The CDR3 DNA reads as TGTGCTAGTGGCCCAACTAGCGGAGTTTACAATGAGCAGTTCTTC. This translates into CASGPTSGVYNEQFF.

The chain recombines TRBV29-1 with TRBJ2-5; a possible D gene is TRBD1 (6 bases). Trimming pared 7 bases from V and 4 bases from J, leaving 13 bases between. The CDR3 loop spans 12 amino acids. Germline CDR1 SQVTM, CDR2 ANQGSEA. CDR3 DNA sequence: TGCAGCGCTACAGGGCCGGGAGAGACCCAGTACTTC. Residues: CSATGPGETQYF.